This T cell receptor (beta chain) was retrieved from a study of beta chain features in type 1 diabetes (dated by TCRdb to the late 2010s). Regarding the study in general: No differences in mean age, gender distribution, total cell number or subset yield were found between patients and healthy donors. Across all samples, 107,917,701 sorted cells were examined, and cell number per subset correlated strongly with RNA yield. The study compared TCRB repertoires of sorted circulating CD4+ T cell subsets between recently diagnosed type 1 diabetes patients and matched healthy donors. Regulatory and stem cell-like memory subsets were isolated from only 8 patients and roughly 8 healthy donors, whereas naive and central memory subsets came from all 28 donors.

Each donor gave one peripheral blood draw, averaging roughly 0.11 L, which was collected into heparinised tubes. A BD FACSAria II and a panel including CD45RO, CCR7, CD25, CD127, CD95 and CD27 were used to sort naive, central memory, regulatory and stem cell-like memory CD4+ T cells. A purity above 95% was achieved for all sorted populations. Right away, PBMCs were isolated by Lymphoprep density gradient centrifugation and were stained directly, with no culture step. So that batch effects would be minimized, each experiment stained and sorted samples in pairs, pairing one healthy donor with one patient. The High Capacity cDNA Reverse Transcription Kit was used to reverse transcribe all of the isolated RNA, meaning that expressed TCRB transcripts were what got sequenced. Deep immunoSEQ sequencing was performed on naive, central memory and regulatory T cell samples, with an average of around 3.5 million total reads per sample. Sorted cells were lysed in RLT buffer, and RNA was extracted using DNase-treated RNeasy Micro or Mini kits according to cell number. To prevent cross-contamination, every cell subset was processed on its own, while patient and healthy donor samples were processed together. TCRB sequences were amplified from cDNA with the immunoSEQ multiplex PCR, producing 87-bp fragments spanning the CDR3 region. Sequencing of the amplicons was performed on the Illumina HiSeq platform. Under the source paper's analysis protocol: PCR bias was computationally corrected using synthetic template baselines, reads within Hamming distance 2 were collapsed, and singletons that could not be merged were discarded. By aligning reads against IMGT, V, D and J genes, CDR3 length, and insertions or deletions at six rearrangement sites were assigned. Clonotype counts were normalized to sorted cell number within each subset before computing true diversity and Gini coefficients with the tcR R package. The overlap coefficient, calculated on TCRB nucleotide sequences, was used to measure repertoire sharing. Sourced from immuneACCESS, this table was stored by TCRdb with only in-frame sequences that have V and J called. A share of the clones is absent; for the studies checked, an unresolved V gene accounts for under half, and the remainder has no known explanation. V, J and clone size are those of that table, while D and trimming were read from the DNA. The sample yields roughly 180,000 clones; approximately 8.1% were counted once. The ten top clones hold approximately 0.5% of the sample.

Remarks on this clone: The antigen this receptor binds is unknown. Base-call qualities are not available, and no considerably larger clone is one nucleotide away.

What the authors observed across the whole study: PCR may preferentially amplify shorter templates, but because patient and control samples were amplified and corrected together, any resulting skew would affect both groups equally. Because cDNA was sequenced instead of genomic DNA, highly expressing activated cells could be over-represented, though the groups showed no difference in activation or CD3 levels. HLA sub-analyses involved small numbers of individuals, so any influence of HLA type on TCRB rearrangement remained unresolved. The naive, central memory and regulatory TCRB repertoires appeared to resemble one another more closely among patients than among healthy donors. Type 1 diabetes patients showed a moderate but significant shortening of TCRB CDR3 length in all four CD4+ subsets. At VDJ recombination sites, patients with type 1 diabetes made fewer insertions and deleted more nucleotides, a pattern implying thymic rearrangement abnormalities.

Unmatched junction bases come to 6, with V trimmed by 5 bases and J by 6 bases. For CDR1 and CDR2, the germline V gene lists MDHEN and SYDVKM. The CDR3 measures 15 amino acids from cysteine to phenylalanine. Only the CDR3 portion is preserved as DNA: 45 bases, with reading frame beginning at the first base. Sequencing was performed on central memory CD4+ T cells from blood. Rearrangement joined TRBV28 to TRBJ2-1, with TRBD1 matching 11 junction bases. The sequence derives from a man aged 18-30 years with type 1 diabetes. The DNA sequence follows: TGTGCCAGCAGTACCGGGACAGGGGGTGGCAATGAGCAGTTCTTC. This codes for CASSTGTGGGNEQFF.